This T cell receptor (beta chain) originates from a study of blood T cells in healthy people across ages. Peripheral blood was drawn, approximately 9.4 milliliters per donor. Germline-derived CDR1 and CDR2 are DFQATT and SNEGSKA (reference sequence). V lost 0 bases and J lost 5, with 10 bases in between. The CDR3 spans 14 residues. On this clonotype itself: Its target is not known.

Whole-study results and caveats: Estimates of total diversity, which came from one million sequenced T cells, were considered to be underestimates.

Through a sample-barcoded 5' primer and a J-beta primer mix, a second PCR was run for about 6 to 11 cycles. Every cDNA molecule bore a tag from a template-switch adaptor containing 12 random nucleotides. One entry per CDR3 protein results from TCRdb running MiXCR on the 5' RACE reads. The sample consists of about 620,000 distinct CDR3 sequences, 20% to 25% of them appearing once. This TCR was recovered from a man between 70 and 80 years old in good health. Sequencing was performed on blood. This chain links TRBV20-1 with TRBJ2-2, with D possibly TRBD2 on 6 matching bases. The chain's CDR3 is CSARDPGATGELFF. DNA of the CDR3: TGCAGTGCTAGAGATCCGGGAGCGACCGGGGAGCTGTTTTTT.